These 28 T cell receptor beta chains came from one sample sequenced in a study of T-cell reconstitution after alpha-beta-depleted transplantation in children. A library of TCRbeta sequences, prepared with unique molecular identifiers, was generated. TCRdb passed the PCR reads through MiXCR, listing each CDR3 protein once. The sample has about 610,000 distinct CDR3 sequences, roughly 30% seen once. This specimen was PBMCs, taken before TCRalphabeta/CD19-depleted stem cell transplant. These receptor sequences come from a boy less than two years old with Wiskott-Aldrich syndrome, due to receive a stem cell transplant.

V is TRBV9 and J is TRBJ2-3; D possibly corresponds to TRBD2 (6 bases). Germline lookup yields CDR1 SGDLS and CDR2 YYNGEE. CDR3 length equals 15 residues. Deletions cut 0 bases from V and 2 bases from J, with 10 bases between. The CDR3 coding sequence is TGTGCCAGCAGCGTAGTCAGCGGGCCCACAGATACGCAGTATTTT. Protein product: CASSVVSGPTDTQYF.

In this sample, this clonotype turned up a few times. V usage is TRBV5-1 and J usage is TRBJ2-2; 7 positions agree with TRBD1. Trimming at V came to 4 bases and at J to 0 bases, leaving 3 bases not matched to a gene. The germline V gene has CDR1 SGHRS and CDR2 YFSETQ. The length of the CDR3 is 15 residues. CDR3 nucleotide sequence: TGCGCCAGCAGCATTACAGGGGCGAACACCGGGGAGCTGTTTTTT. It codes for CASSITGANTGELFF.

This rearrangement joins TRBV7-9 to TRBJ2-1; 8 positions match TRBD2. The V gene end was trimmed by 8 bases and the J gene end by 4 bases; junction bases not matched to a gene: 10. This CDR3 comprises 15 residues. CDR1 SEHNR and CDR2 FQNEAQ come from the germline V gene (reference sequence). In DNA form, the CDR3 reads TGTGCCAGCGGTAGACTAGCGCCCAGTTACAATGAGCAGTTCTTC. As protein: CASGRLAPSYNEQFF.

This clonotype was counted between two and nine times. This chain connects TRBV9 to TRBJ2-2; D unresolved. This CDR3 has 17 residues. Trimming cost V 4 bases and J 0 bases, with 16 bases left between them. CDR1 is SGDLS, CDR2 YYNGEE, per germline. CDR3 in amino acids: CASSPRVRGANTGELFF. In DNA, the CDR3 is TGTGCCAGCAGCCCCCGGGTTCGTGGGGCGAACACCGGGGAGCTGTTTTTT.

This clonotype appeared a few times. The J gene is TRBJ2-2, the V gene TRBV24-1; no firm D call. Trimming removed 0 bases from V and 0 bases from J, with 7 bases in between. Looked up from germline, CDR1 is KGHDR and CDR2 is SFDVKD. The CDR3 has 16 amino acids. The CDR3 DNA reads as TGTGCCACCAGTGATTTGAAGGCACCGAACACCGGGGAGCTGTTTTTT. Translation gives CATSDLKAPNTGELFF.

The chain is built from TRBV10-3 and TRBJ2-2, with 10 bases aligning to TRBD2. The germline CDR1 and CDR2 sequences are ENHRY and SYGVKD. There are 15 residues in the CDR3. V lost 3 bases to trimming and J lost 4 bases; unmatched junction nucleotides: 2. The CDR3 coding sequence is TGTGCCATCAGTGACCTAGCGGGAGCCACCGGGGAGCTGTTTTTT. It specifies CAISDLAGATGELFF.

The rearrangement uses TRBV12-3 or TRBV12-4 and TRBJ2-5, with 12 bases that match TRBD2. The CDR3 has 15 amino acids. The V and J ends lost 5 bases and 5 bases, in that order; junction bases with no gene match: 6. For the CDR3, the DNA is TGTGCCAGCAGTCCGACTAGCGGGAGAGGGGAGACCCAGTACTTC. Translated, it gives CASSPTSGRGETQYF.

V gene TRBV6-1 combines with J gene TRBJ2-7; D perhaps matches TRBD2 (6 bases). V was cut by 3 bases and J by 6 bases, with 12 bases left in between. The CDR3 has 13 residues. Per the germline V gene, CDR1 is MNHNS and CDR2 is SASEGT. The CDR3 is CASSEGTDSEQYF. In DNA form, the CDR3 reads TGTGCCAGCAGTGAGGGGACTGACAGCGAGCAGTACTTC.

This clonotype was detected only a few times. The genes are TRBV7-2 and TRBJ2-7, with TRBD2 matching over 8 bases. The CDR3 consists of 15 residues. V lost 1 base and J lost 0; bases outside the gene matches: 2. In germline, CDR1 is SGHTA, CDR2 FQGNSA. CDR3 coding DNA: TGTGCCAGCAGCTTAGTAGCGGGAAACTCCTACGAGCAGTACTTC. Its protein product is CASSLVAGNSYEQYF. The whole variable domain, remainder taken from reference TRBV7-2 and TRBJ2-7, is GAGVSQSPSNKVTEKGKDVELRCDPISGHTALYWYRQSLGQGLEFLIYFQGNSAPDKSGLPSDRFSAERTGGSVSTLTIQRTQQEDSAVYLCASSLVAGNSYEQYFGPGTRLTVT.

This clonotype turned up a few times. V gene TRBV15 combines with J gene TRBJ1-1; TRBD1 agrees at 7 bases. V trimming: 1 base; J trimming: 2 bases; junction bases outside the gene matches: 10. The CDR3 runs 17 residues. Germline CDR1 is LNHNV and CDR2 is YYDKDF (reference sequence). This chain's CDR3 is CATSRGWVRQGNTEAFF. The CDR3 nucleotides read TGTGCCACCAGCAGAGGATGGGTCAGACAGGGAAACACTGAAGCTTTCTTT.

The V and J genes are TRBV20-1 and TRBJ2-5, with 9 bases fitting TRBD2. Germline V gene lookup returns CDR1 DFQATT and CDR2 SNEGSKA (reference sequence). The CDR3 has 12 amino acids. V lost 3 bases, J lost 7 bases, and 3 bases stayed unmatched. CDR3 bases: TGCAGTGCTAGTAGCGGGGGTCGGACCCAGTACTTC. Protein product: CSASSGGRTQYF.

The J gene is TRBJ1-1, the V gene TRBV19, with unresolved D. The germline CDR1 and CDR2 sequences are LNHDA and SQIVND (reference sequence). Trimming removed 4 bases at V and 1 base at J, with 10 bases between. The CDR3 covers 14 residues. The CDR3 bases are TGTGCCAGTAGTAGCCAGGTGACGAACACTGAAGCTTTCTTT. Protein sequence: CASSSQVTNTEAFF. The complete variable domain, with remaining parts taken from reference TRBV19 and TRBJ1-1, reads DGGITQSPKYLFRKEGQNVTLSCEQNLNHDAMYWYRQDPGQGLRLIYYSQIVNDFQKGDIAEGYSVSREKKESFPLTVTSAQKNPTAFYLCASSSQVTNTEAFFGQGTRLTVV.

The chain recombines TRBV7-9 with TRBJ2-2; D not certain. Trimming removed 0 bases at V and 2 bases at J, with 10 bases between. The CDR3 has 16 amino acids. CDR1 SEHNR and CDR2 FQNEAQ come from the germline V gene (reference sequence). For the CDR3, the DNA is TGTGCCAGCAGCTTAGCGAGGCGAGGAAACACCGGGGAGCTGTTTTTT. Translating it yields CASSLARRGNTGELFF.

This clonotype has only a few counts. This chain joins TRBV6-5 and TRBJ2-7, with 9 bases fitting TRBD2. The CDR3 sequence is 16 residues long. The germline V gene encodes CDR1 MNHEY and CDR2 SVGAGI. V shed 1 base, J shed 5 bases, and the junction held 9 bases outside the gene matches. The CDR3 sequence: CASSYFIAGAKNEQYF. In nucleotides, the CDR3 is TGTGCCAGCAGTTACTTTATAGCGGGAGCGAAGAACGAGCAGTACTTC.

The chain links TRBV18 to TRBJ2-3; TRBD1 matches at 9 bases. Germline V gene sequence: CDR1 KGHSH, CDR2 LQKENI. This CDR3 region has 15 residues. Trimming removed 2 bases from V and 8 bases from J; junction bases left unmatched: 8. DNA of the CDR3: TGTGCCAGCTCACCAACGAACAGGGGGCTTAGTACGCAGTATTTT. Protein: CASSPTNRGLSTQYF.

The chain recombines TRBV30 with TRBJ2-5; no reliable D call. V lost 0 bases and J 5 bases, leaving 7 bases between the germline ends. CDR1 is GTSNPN, CDR2 SVGIG, per germline (reference sequence). The length of the CDR3 is 12 residues. This chain's CDR3 is CAWSVLEETQYF. The CDR3 nucleotides are TGTGCCTGGAGTGTACTTGAGGAGACCCAGTACTTC.

The chain is built from TRBV5-5 and TRBJ2-5; tentatively, D is TRBD1 (6 bases). The length of the CDR3 is 14 residues. The germline CDR1 and CDR2 sequences are SGHKS and YYEKEE (reference sequence). Deletions cut 3 bases from V and 2 bases from J, with 11 bases between. CDR3 in DNA: TGTGCCAGCAGCTCCCAAGGACAGCAAGAGACCCAGTACTTC. Amino acids: CASSSQGQQETQYF.

This clonotype was detected only once. The CDR3 DNA follows: TGCAGCGTTGAACGTCCAGTGAACACTGAAGCTTTCTTT. This sequence encodes CSVERPVNTEAFF. V is TRBV29-1 and J is TRBJ1-1; D not resolved. The CDR3 length is 13 residues. V dropped 2 bases and J dropped 0 bases, with 7 bases sitting between them. Germline V gene data show CDR1 as SQVTM and CDR2 as ANQGSEA.

This clonotype was seen more than once but under ten times. The CDR3 reads CASSLDLNDRGGTEAFF. In DNA form, the CDR3 reads TGTGCCAGCAGCTTAGATTTAAACGACAGGGGGGGGACTGAAGCTTTCTTT. The chain has TRBV7-9 and TRBJ1-1, with 9 bases that match TRBD1. J lost 5 bases, V lost 1 base, and 11 bases had no gene match. CDR1 and CDR2 from the germline V gene are SEHNR and FQNEAQ (reference sequence). The CDR3 length is 17 residues.

The rearrangement uses TRBV24-1 and TRBJ2-2; maybe TRBD2 (5 bases). V was pared by 5 bases and J by 5 bases, with 8 bases between. This CDR3 has 13 residues. Germline V gives CDR1 KGHDR, CDR2 SFDVKD. The chain's CDR3 is CATSVGGTGELFF. DNA of the CDR3: TGTGCCACCAGTGTAGGCGGGACCGGGGAGCTGTTTTTT.

J is TRBJ2-7 and V is TRBV20-1, with D perhaps matching TRBD1 (6 bases). The V gene lost 3 bases and the J gene lost 6 bases, with 18 bases spanning the gap. Germline V gene sequence: CDR1 DFQATT, CDR2 SNEGSKA (reference sequence). The CDR3 extends over 14 amino acids. The DNA for the CDR3 is TGCAGTGCTAGTGACCCAGGGGTATGGGGCGAGCAGTACTTC. Translation gives CSASDPGVWGEQYF.

The chain combines TRBV12-3 or TRBV12-4 with TRBJ2-2; TRBD2 agrees at 8 bases. V lost 7 bases and J lost 7; bases outside the gene matches: 14. This CDR3 is 16 amino acids long. CDR3 sequence (DNA): TGTGCCAGCACCCCCCGGGGTAGCGGGACGGGCGGGGAGCTGTTTTTT. Protein sequence: CASTPRGSGTGGELFF.

CDR3 nucleotide sequence: TGTGCCAGCAGTGTAGAGACCCAGTACTTC. Its translation is CASSVETQYF. This rearrangement joins TRBV6-1 to TRBJ2-5; no definite D call. The CDR3 covers 10 residues. CDR1 is MNHNS and CDR2 is SASEGT in the germline V gene. Between the trimmed V and J ends, which lost 4 bases and 4 bases, there was a span of 1 base.

The chain links TRBV6-5 to TRBJ1-4, with D perhaps matching TRBD1 (6 bases). Per germline, CDR1 MNHEY and CDR2 SVGAGI. V was trimmed by 0 bases and J by 7 bases, leaving 12 bases between them. The CDR3 spans 15 residues. For the CDR3, the DNA is TGTGCCAGCAGTTACTCGAAGGGGGGAGGTGAAAAACTGTTTTTT. Its translation is CASSYSKGGGEKLFF.

This clonotype was detected a few times. The chain couples TRBV27 to TRBJ2-3; D may be TRBD2 (7 bases). The V end lost 2 bases, the J end lost 5 bases, and 14 bases lay between the germline ends. CDR3 length: 15 amino acids. Germline V gene lookup returns CDR1 MNHEY and CDR2 SMNVEV (reference sequence). This CDR3 is CASSLRLAGVDTQYF. For the CDR3, the DNA is TGTGCCAGCAGTTTAAGACTAGCAGGGGTAGATACGCAGTATTTT.

This rearrangement joins TRBV5-1 to TRBJ2-3; D gene unclear. Germline loops: CDR1 SGHRS, CDR2 YFSETQ. Trimming stripped 4 bases from V and 0 bases from J, with 12 bases between. The CDR3 totals 15 residues. The DNA of the CDR3 is TGCGCCAGCAGCCCCGCTAGGGTTAGCACAGATACGCAGTATTTT. Amino acid sequence: CASSPARVSTDTQYF. Complete variable domain (other parts from reference TRBV5-1 and TRBJ2-3): KAGVTQTPRYLIKTRGQQVTLSCSPISGHRSVSWYQQTPGQGLQFLFEYFSETQRNKGNFPGRFSGRQFSNSRSEMNVSTLELGDSALYLCASSPARVSTDTQYFGPGTRLTVL.

This clonotype came up a few times. The chain joins TRBV20-1 to TRBJ1-1, with D hard to call. This CDR3 contains 13 residues. Per germline, CDR1 DFQATT and CDR2 SNEGSKA (reference sequence). Trimming took off 6 bases at V and 3 bases at J, with 14 bases between the two ends. DNA for the CDR3: TGCAGTGCCCCGAGTGGGAGCCACACTGAAGCTTTCTTT. Amino acid sequence: CSAPSGSHTEAFF.

This clonotype has only a few counts. The rearrangement uses TRBV2 and TRBJ1-1, with TRBD1 matching over 8 bases. Germline CDR1 and CDR2: SNHLY and FYNNEI. There are 13 residues in the CDR3. Trimming took 6 bases from V and 7 from J; bases not matched to a gene: 7. The CDR3 DNA reads TGTGCCAGCAGATCCGACAGGGGAGGTGAAGCTTTCTTT. Translation: CASRSDRGGEAFF.